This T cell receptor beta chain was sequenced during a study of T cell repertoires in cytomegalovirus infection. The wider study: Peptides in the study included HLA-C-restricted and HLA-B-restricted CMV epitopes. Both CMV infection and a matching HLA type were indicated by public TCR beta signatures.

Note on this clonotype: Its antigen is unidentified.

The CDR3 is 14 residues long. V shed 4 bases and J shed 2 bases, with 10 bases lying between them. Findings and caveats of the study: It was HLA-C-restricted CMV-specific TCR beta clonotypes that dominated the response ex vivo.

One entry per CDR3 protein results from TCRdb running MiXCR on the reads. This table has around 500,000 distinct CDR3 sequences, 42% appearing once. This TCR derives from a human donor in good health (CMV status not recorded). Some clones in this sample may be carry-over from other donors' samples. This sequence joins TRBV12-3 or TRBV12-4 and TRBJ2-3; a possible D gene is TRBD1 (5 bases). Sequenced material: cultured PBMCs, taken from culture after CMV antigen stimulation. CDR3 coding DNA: TGTGCCAGCAGTTACTCAGGGTTCACAGATACGCAGTATTTT. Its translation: CASSYSGFTDTQYF.